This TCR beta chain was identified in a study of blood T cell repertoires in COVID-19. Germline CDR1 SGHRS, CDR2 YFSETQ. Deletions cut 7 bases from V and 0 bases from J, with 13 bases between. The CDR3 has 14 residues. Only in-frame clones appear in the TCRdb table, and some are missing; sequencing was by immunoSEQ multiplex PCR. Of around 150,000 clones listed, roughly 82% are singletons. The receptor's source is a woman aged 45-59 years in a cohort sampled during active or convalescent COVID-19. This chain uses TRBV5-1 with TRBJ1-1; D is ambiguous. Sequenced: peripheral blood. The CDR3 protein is CASQLGLVNTEAFF. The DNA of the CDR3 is TGCGCCAGCCAACTCGGACTCGTGAACACTGAAGCTTTCTTT.